The 24 T cell receptor beta chains listed next were all sequenced from one sample in a study of T cells expressing NK-cell markers. TCRdb reworked the 5' RACE reads into one entry per CDR3 protein, no DNA. This repertoire comprises 550,000 to 600,000 distinct CDR3 sequences; its ten largest clones make up roughly 3.5%. The sequencing sample was made of blood T cells: a sorted CD56 or NKG2C T cell subset, CD4+ or CD8+ T cells, or bulk PBMC T cells (not recorded which). The receptor source for this set is a man between 18 and 29 years old in good health.

The chain has TRBV7-9 and TRBJ2-3. This CDR3 comprises 16 residues. Germline-derived CDR1 and CDR2 are SEHNR and FQNEAQ (reference sequence). CDR3 region: CASSLEDWESTDTQYF.

This chain joins TRBV7-2 and TRBJ2-7; the D gene TCRdb calls, TRBD1, cannot be checked with no DNA. Per the germline V gene, CDR1 is SGHTA and CDR2 is FQGNSA. The CDR3 spans 14 residues. CDR3 sequence reads: CASSFSYRAYEQYF.

The chain links TRBV3-1 to TRBJ2-1; TCRdb picks TRBD1, but there is no DNA to check that call. The germline gives CDR1 LGHDT, CDR2 YNNKEL (reference sequence). The CDR3 has 16 residues. The CDR3: CASSQSYRGVQDEQFF.

The gene calls are TRBV28 and TRBJ1-6; without DNA, the TCRdb call of TRBD1 cannot be checked. Germline-derived CDR1 and CDR2 are MDHEN and SYDVKM. CDR3 size: 14 residues. The CDR3: CASSLFRPRSPLHF.

J is TRBJ2-2 and V is TRBV6-4; TCRdb selects TRBD1, and the lack of DNA leaves this call unchecked. Germline V gives CDR1 MRHNA, CDR2 SNTAGT. The CDR3 has 15 residues. CDR3 sequence reads: CASRPQGSNTGELFF.

The genes are TRBV28 and TRBJ1-6; TCRdb picks TRBD1, but there is no DNA to check that call. The CDR3 runs to 19 residues. Germline CDR1 MDHEN, CDR2 SYDVKM. The CDR3 is CASSPGARGSLGYNSPLHF.

The rearrangement joins TRBV7-2 to TRBJ2-1; TCRdb reports TRBD2, a call that lacks DNA to check it against. Germline loops: CDR1 SGHTA, CDR2 FQGNSA. This CDR3 has 15 amino acids. CDR3 residues: CASSRSSGRYNEQFF.

The rearrangement joins TRBV29-1 to TRBJ2-3; TCRdb indicates TRBD2, and absent DNA this call remains unverified. CDR1 and CDR2 (germline): SQVTM, ANQGSEA. This CDR3 contains 15 residues. The CDR3 sequence: CSDTSGTGSTDTQYF.

The rearrangement links TRBV6-1 to TRBJ1-1; TCRdb outputs TRBD1, but without DNA this stays unchecked. The CDR3 consists of 13 residues. Germline lookup yields CDR1 MNHNS and CDR2 SASEGT. The CDR3 here is CAARDRGRTEAFF.

CDR3 region: CASSPSRAARGTDTQYF. The chain carries TRBV18 and TRBJ2-3; as DNA is missing, the TRBD1 call by TCRdb cannot be tested. In germline, CDR1 is KGHSH, CDR2 LQKENI. The length of the CDR3 is 17 residues.

CDR3: CASSPRRTGPESHLGYTF. This chain uses TRBV12-3 or TRBV12-4 with TRBJ1-2; as DNA is missing, the TRBD1 call by TCRdb cannot be tested. The CDR3 is made up of 18 amino acids.

The V call is TRBV6-1, the J call TRBJ2-2; TCRdb selects TRBD1, and the lack of DNA leaves this call unchecked. The CDR3 extends over 13 amino acids. Germline assignment: CDR1 MNHNS and CDR2 SASEGT. The CDR3 loop reads CATQGTATGELFF.

V usage is TRBV7-7 and J usage is TRBJ2-5; TCRdb selects TRBD2, and the lack of DNA leaves this call unchecked. This CDR3 is built from 11 residues. The germline V gene has CDR1 SSHAT and CDR2 FNYEAQ (reference sequence). This CDR3 reads CASKGPKTQYF. Using reference TRBV7-7 and TRBJ2-5 for the parts outside the CDR3, the full variable domain is GAGVSQSPRYKVTKRGQDVTLRCDPISSHATLYWYQQALGQGPEFLTYFNYEAQPDKSGLPSDRFSAERPEGSISTLTIQRTEQRDSAMYRCASKGPKTQYFGPGTRLLVL.

The chain is built from TRBV30 and TRBJ1-2; the D gene TCRdb calls, TRBD1, cannot be checked with no DNA. The CDR3 totals 14 residues. From germline, CDR1 is GTSNPN and CDR2 SVGIG (reference sequence). CDR3 amino acids: CAWSVGTGNYGYTF.

The CDR3 protein is CASSLGGGYTDTQYF. The chain joins TRBV5-5 to TRBJ2-3; with no DNA, the TCRdb D assignment of TRBD1 cannot be verified. There are 15 residues in the CDR3. Germline V gene data show CDR1 as SGHKS and CDR2 as YYEKEE (reference sequence).

This rearrangement joins TRBV10-1 to TRBJ2-5; checking the TCRdb D call of TRBD1 is not possible without DNA. The germline CDR1 and CDR2 sequences are WNHNN and SYGVQD (reference sequence). This CDR3 is 15 amino acids long. The CDR3 loop reads CASSEPGTGKETQYF.

The gene calls are TRBV24-1 and TRBJ1-1; TCRdb indicates TRBD1, and absent DNA this call remains unverified. Germline V gene sequence: CDR1 KGHDR, CDR2 SFDVKD. The CDR3 is 12 amino acids. The CDR3 sequence is CATGTGSTEAFF.

The chain has TRBV5-1 and TRBJ1-4; the TCRdb call, TRBD1, lacks DNA for checking. Germline assignment: CDR1 SGHRS and CDR2 YFSETQ. The CDR3 spans 14 residues. The CDR3 sequence is CASSRTAGDEKLFF.

This chain uses TRBV12-3 or TRBV12-4 with TRBJ2-3; TCRdb indicates TRBD1, and absent DNA this call remains unverified. The CDR3 sequence is 14 residues long. The CDR3 reads CASTGTGSADTQYF.

The chain couples TRBV3-1 to TRBJ2-6. Germline lookup yields CDR1 LGHDT and CDR2 YNNKEL (reference sequence). This CDR3 spans 14 amino acids. The chain's CDR3 is CASSGPSGANVLTF.

This sequence joins TRBV6-1 and TRBJ2-6; checking the TCRdb D call of TRBD2 is not possible without DNA. Germline values: CDR1 MNHNS, CDR2 SASEGT. This CDR3 region has 17 residues. CDR3 loop: CASSHQTGRAGANVLTF.

The chain uses TRBV3-1 and TRBJ2-3. The CDR3 is 13 amino acids. In germline, CDR1 is LGHDT, CDR2 YNNKEL (reference sequence). The CDR3 sequence: CASSFSSGDTQYF.

The CDR3 is CASSLERGQLPFNEQFF. V is TRBV7-8 and J is TRBJ2-1; TCRdb reports TRBD1, a call that lacks DNA to check it against. This CDR3 spans 17 amino acids. The germline CDR1 and CDR2 sequences are SGHVS and FQNEAQ.

The chain is built from TRBV5-6 and TRBJ2-4; TCRdb's D call, TRBD2, is unchecked because there is no DNA. CDR1 is SGHDT and CDR2 is YYEEEE in the germline V gene. This CDR3 spans 17 amino acids. The chain's CDR3 is CASSSTRGALAKNIQYF.